These 27 T cell receptor beta chains came from one sample sequenced in a study of shared T cell receptors in the human thymus (dated by TCRdb to the early 2020s). Libraries were constructed by the immunoSEQ multiplex PCR assay. Drawn from immuneACCESS, this table holds only the in-frame rearrangements with V and J called that TCRdb kept. Clones are partly lost; checked studies trace under half to an unresolved V gene and leave the rest unexplained. A total of about 400,000 clones appear in this sample, about 95% of them only once. Approximately 0.018% of the sample is in the top ten clones. Sequenced: thymocytes. These receptors all stem from a human donor.

V usage is TRBV9 and J usage is TRBJ2-4, with TRBD2 matching over 8 bases. The trim removed 3 bases at V and 1 base at J, leaving 15 bases unmatched. The CDR3 length is 19 residues. The germline CDR1 and CDR2 sequences are SGDLS and YYNGEE. CDR3 loop: CASSARSGNLSAAKNIQYF. The CDR3, as DNA: TGTGCCAGCAGCGCCCGTAGCGGGAACCTTTCAGCGGCCAAAAACATTCAGTACTTC.

CDR3 bases: TGTGCTAGTGGCCTCCCCGGGACAAGCTCCTACAATGAGCAGTTCTTC. This gives the protein CASGLPGTSSYNEQFF. The chain recombines TRBV12-5 with TRBJ2-1, with a tentative D call TRBD1 (6 bases). The germline V and J ends were trimmed by 6 bases and 0 bases, with 15 bases remaining between them. The germline gives CDR1 LGHNT, CDR2 FRNRAP. There are 16 residues in the CDR3.

The rearrangement uses TRBV30 and TRBJ2-7; TRBD2 agrees at 7 bases. Germline CDR1 is GTSNPN and CDR2 is SVGIG (reference sequence). The CDR3 sequence is 13 residues long. The V and J ends lost 4 bases and 0 bases, in that order; junction bases with no gene match: 3. The CDR3 reads CAWTSGSSYEQYF. DNA for the CDR3: TGTGCCTGGACTAGCGGTAGCTCCTACGAGCAGTACTTC.

V and J are TRBV7-7 and TRBJ2-3, with TRBD1 identical over 9 bases. The CDR3 length is 15 residues. V was clipped by 5 bases and J by 1 base; unmatched bases: 4. Germline CDR1 and CDR2: SSHAT and FNYEAQ (reference sequence). CDR3 sequence reads: CASSADRGGTDTQYF. Here the CDR3 DNA reads TGTGCCAGCAGCGCGGACAGGGGAGGCACAGATACGCAGTATTTT.

This clone has a single count. The rearrangement joins TRBV14 to TRBJ1-2, with TRBD1 as a possible D gene (6 bases). The germline V gene encodes CDR1 SGHDN and CDR2 FVKESK. The CDR3 loop spans 13 amino acids. V shed 4 bases and J shed 3 bases, with 9 bases lying between them. The CDR3 spells CASSRRTDYGYTF. The DNA of the CDR3 is TGTGCCAGCAGCCGAAGGACAGACTATGGCTACACCTTC. Variable domain in full (rest from reference TRBV14 and TRBJ1-2): EAGVTQFPSHSVIEKGQTVTLRCDPISGHDNLYWYRRVMGKEIKFLLHFVKESKQDESGMPNNRFLAERTGGTYSTLKVQPAELEDSGVYFCASSRRTDYGYTFGSGTRLTVV.

The chain has TRBV5-1 and TRBJ1-1, with D tentatively TRBD1 (6 bases). Per germline, CDR1 SGHRS and CDR2 YFSETQ. CDR3 size: 15 residues. The V end lost 0 bases, the J end lost 1 base, and 10 bases lay between the germline ends. CDR3 nucleotides: TGCGCCAGCAGCTTGGTTCAGGGGTCGAACACTGAAGCTTTCTTT. Its translation: CASSLVQGSNTEAFF.

The chain combines TRBV15 with TRBJ2-7, with 8 bases aligning to TRBD2. The V segment lost 1 base and the J segment 4 bases; nucleotides outside the gene matches: 6. Germline CDR1 and CDR2: LNHNV and YYDKDF (reference sequence). This CDR3 has 15 residues. The CDR3 loop reads CATSRAGTSGYEQYF. In DNA, the CDR3 is TGTGCCACCAGCAGAGCCGGGACTAGTGGGTACGAGCAGTACTTC.

The chain is built from TRBV19 and TRBJ2-2; weak D call: TRBD1 (6 bases). V was trimmed by 1 base and J by 3 bases, leaving 12 bases between them. Germline CDR1 is LNHDA and CDR2 is SQIVND (reference sequence). This CDR3 is 16 amino acids long. As DNA, the CDR3 is TGTGCCAGTAGTATAGTCTCGGACAGAGACACCGGGGAGCTGTTTTTT. This gives the protein CASSIVSDRDTGELFF.

The chain is built from TRBV28 and TRBJ2-1; 11 nucleotides align to TRBD2. Germline CDR1 reads MDHEN; CDR2 reads SYDVKM. V gave up 4 bases and J gave up 4 bases; unmatched junction bases: 6. This CDR3 contains 16 residues. The CDR3, as DNA: TGTGCCAGCAGTTCCCAGGGGACTAGCGGATACAATGAGCAGTTCTTC. Protein sequence: CASSSQGTSGYNEQFF.

The chain recombines TRBV2 with TRBJ2-7; TRBD1 matches at 10 bases. Germline CDR1 and CDR2: SNHLY and FYNNEI. V lost 2 bases to trimming and J lost 6 bases; unmatched junction nucleotides: 1. This CDR3 spans 13 amino acids. The CDR3 region has the DNA TGTGCCAGCAGTGAAAGGACAGGGGGCGAGCAGTACTTC. Translation: CASSERTGGEQYF.

The rearrangement links TRBV7-2 to TRBJ2-7, with D perhaps given as TRBD1 or TRBD2 (5 bases each). The V end lost 1 base, the J end lost 7 bases, and 20 bases lay between the germline ends. The germline CDR1 and CDR2 sequences are SGHTA and FQGNSA. The CDR3 has 16 residues. CDR3 residues: CASSLGRGTALGEQYF. The CDR3 DNA reads as TGTGCCAGCAGCTTAGGGAGAGGGACCGCCCTTGGGGAGCAGTACTTC.

The CDR3 coding sequence is TGTGCCAGCAATGAACAGCGCCACACAGATACGCAGTATTTT. Translation: CASNEQRHTDTQYF. The V and J genes are TRBV28 and TRBJ2-3, with D uncertain. The V end was cut by 7 bases, the J end by 2 bases, with 13 bases between. CDR3 size: 14 residues. CDR1 is MDHEN and CDR2 is SYDVKM in the germline V gene.

V and J are TRBV27 and TRBJ2-1, with 9 positions matching TRBD2. The CDR3 runs 16 residues. Trimming took 4 bases from V and 5 from J; bases not matched to a gene: 9. CDR1 and CDR2 from the germline V gene are MNHEY and SMNVEV (reference sequence). Here the CDR3 reads CASSWALAGGNNEQFF. The CDR3 coding sequence is TGTGCCAGCAGTTGGGCTTTGGCGGGGGGGAACAATGAGCAGTTCTTC.

The rearrangement uses TRBV7-9 and TRBJ1-5, with D possibly matching TRBD1 (5 bases). Trimming took off 8 bases at V and 7 bases at J, with 9 bases between the two ends. CDR1 and CDR2 (germline): SEHNR, FQNEAQ (reference sequence). The CDR3 length is 11 residues. CDR3 coding DNA: TGTGCCAGCGGGGGAGGGCAGCCCCAGCATTTT. Its protein is CASGGGQPQHF.

The chain recombines TRBV28 with TRBJ2-7; TRBD1 agrees at 7 bases. Germline CDR1 MDHEN, CDR2 SYDVKM. Germline trimming cut 4 bases from V and 2 bases from J; bases unmatched to any gene: 11. The CDR3 is made up of 16 amino acids. The CDR3 here is CASSSHSGTAPYEQYF. CDR3 bases: TGTGCCAGCAGTTCGCACTCCGGGACAGCTCCCTACGAGCAGTACTTC.

This sequence joins TRBV27 and TRBJ1-1, with a possible D match to TRBD1 (5 bases). The CDR3 has 16 amino acids. The germline V gene encodes CDR1 MNHEY and CDR2 SMNVEV (reference sequence). Trimming took 3 bases from V and 0 from J, leaving 14 bases between them. In nucleotides, the CDR3 is TGTGCCAGCAGTTTGACGAGGGGCCCGTTGAACACTGAAGCTTTCTTT. It encodes CASSLTRGPLNTEAFF.

This clone was seen just once. The junction does not match germline at one end; this may be a read error. The V and J genes are TRBV28 and TRBJ2-4, with 7 bases fitting TRBD2. CDR3 length: 14 residues. CDR1 MDHEN and CDR2 SYDVKM come from the germline V gene. The CDR3 DNA sequence: TGTGCCAGCAGTTTGACTACCTGGGGGGGAGGGCCGAACTTC. Residues: CASSLTTWGGGPNF.

The rearrangement joins TRBV9 to TRBJ2-5; D remains unclear. Looked up from germline, CDR1 is SGDLS and CDR2 is YYNGEE. The V gene lost 3 bases and the J gene lost 5 bases, with 11 bases spanning the gap. The CDR3 has 13 residues. CDR3 DNA: TGTGCCAGCAGCGCCAGTGGGCGGGAGACCCAGTACTTC. Translation: CASSASGRETQYF.

This chain links TRBV7-6 with TRBJ2-1; D might be TRBD2 (6 bases). The V end was cut by 3 bases, the J end by 5 bases, with 14 bases between. The CDR3 totals 15 residues. Per the germline V gene, CDR1 is SGHVS and CDR2 is FNYEAQ. The CDR3 region has the DNA TGTGCCAGCAGCTTCGAAGTCGGGAGAAACAATGAGCAGTTCTTC. Amino acid sequence: CASSFEVGRNNEQFF.

There are a few counts of this clone. V is TRBV14 and J is TRBJ2-7; tentatively, D is TRBD2 (6 bases). V gave up 0 bases and J gave up 3 bases, with 12 bases separating them. CDR3 size: 15 residues. The germline V gene encodes CDR1 SGHDN and CDR2 FVKESK. CDR3 in amino acids: CASSQDYYGGYEQYF. As DNA, the CDR3 is TGTGCCAGCAGCCAAGATTACTACGGGGGCTACGAGCAGTACTTC.

This clone was picked up one time. The genes are TRBV7-9 and TRBJ2-1, with no clear D. CDR1 is SEHNR, CDR2 FQNEAQ, per germline (reference sequence). Trimming pared 2 bases from V and 0 bases from J, leaving 11 bases between. There are 16 residues in the CDR3. The CDR3 coding sequence is TGTGCCAGCAGCTTATTAGGCGGTAGCTCCTACAATGAGCAGTTCTTC. This gives the protein CASSLLGGSSYNEQFF.

The chain couples TRBV5-4 to TRBJ2-5; 9 bases fit TRBD2. Trimming took 4 bases from V and 6 from J; bases not matched to a gene: 4. Germline assignment: CDR1 SGHNT and CDR2 YYREEE (reference sequence). This CDR3 is built from 13 residues. This CDR3 reads CASSGGLAQTQYF. The CDR3 DNA is TGTGCCAGCAGCGGGGGACTAGCCCAGACCCAGTACTTC.

The genes are TRBV19 and TRBJ1-5; D unresolved. Germline values: CDR1 LNHDA, CDR2 SQIVND (reference sequence). The CDR3 contains 15 residues. Deletions cut 6 bases from V and 8 bases from J, with 20 bases between. The CDR3 is CASRTFLEGSKPQHF. In nucleotides, the CDR3 is TGTGCCAGTAGGACCTTTCTTGAGGGCTCGAAGCCCCAGCATTTT.

The chain is built from TRBV5-1 and TRBJ1-1; D is unresolved. Trimming left V 1 base short and J 1 base short, with 5 bases between. Germline V gene data show CDR1 as SGHRS and CDR2 as YFSETQ. This CDR3 contains 13 residues. The DNA of the CDR3 is TGCGCCAGCAGCTTGTCTAAGAACACTGAAGCTTTCTTT. Amino acid sequence: CASSLSKNTEAFF.

This chain joins TRBV15 and TRBJ2-7; TRBD2 matches 8 bases. The CDR3 totals 13 residues. The J segment lost 7 bases and the V segment lost 8 bases, leaving 10 bases of the junction unmatched. Per germline, CDR1 LNHNV and CDR2 YYDKDF (reference sequence). The CDR3 nucleotides read TGTGCCACCCGAATCGGGGGGGAGAGGGAGCAGTACTTC. Its translation is CATRIGGEREQYF. Variable domain in full (rest from reference TRBV15 and TRBJ2-7): DAMVIQNPRYQVTQFGKPVTLSCSQTLNHNVMYWYQQKSSQAPKLLFHYYDKDFNNEADTPDNFQSRRPNTSFCFLDIRSPGLGDTAMYLCATRIGGEREQYFGPGTRLTVT.

Only one count was recorded for this clone. The chain combines TRBV23-1 with TRBJ1-2; D not resolved. TRBV23-1 counts as an open reading frame of uncertain function. The CDR3 contains 13 residues. V was shortened by 0 bases and J by 6 bases, with 8 bases between the two germline ends. The CDR3 sequence: CASSQSSADGYTF. The CDR3 nucleotides are TGCGCCAGCAGTCAATCGAGCGCAGATGGCTACACCTTC.

This sequence joins TRBV4-1 and TRBJ1-5; D perhaps matches TRBD1 (5 bases). Germline assignment: CDR1 MGHRA and CDR2 YSYEKL. This CDR3 spans 18 amino acids. V was pared by 1 base and J by 7 bases, with 23 bases between. CDR3 amino acids: CASSQVGDFGGPAQPQHF. The DNA for the CDR3 is TGCGCCAGCAGCCAAGTGGGCGATTTTGGGGGACCAGCCCAGCCCCAGCATTTT.